These 27 T cell receptor beta chains were all obtained from the same sample, sequenced in a study of T-cell reconstitution after alpha-beta-depleted transplantation in children. Molecular barcoding with unique molecular identifiers was used for the TCRbeta library. TCRdb passed the PCR reads through MiXCR, listing each CDR3 protein once. Of approximately 500,000 distinct CDR3 sequences in the sample, about 10% were seen once. Sequencing was performed on PBMCs, taken before TCRalphabeta/CD19-depleted stem cell transplant. These receptors were collected from a child aged 2 to 9 with inherited bone marrow failure, due to receive a stem cell transplant.

This clonotype was picked up many times. This sequence joins TRBV9 and TRBJ2-1, with 8 bases aligning to TRBD2. Germline V gene lookup returns CDR1 SGDLS and CDR2 YYNGEE. Trimming at V came to 4 bases and at J to 4 bases, leaving 13 bases not matched to a gene. The length of the CDR3 is 17 residues. This CDR3 reads CASSPGGSGVLYNEQFF. The CDR3 DNA is TGTGCCAGCAGCCCGGGAGGGTCCGGGGTTTTATACAATGAGCAGTTCTTC. The entire variable domain, with the rest obtained from reference TRBV9 and TRBJ2-1, is as follows: DSGVTQTPKHLITATGQRVTLRCSPRSGDLSVYWYQQSLDQGLQFLIQYYNGEERAKGNILERFSAQQFPDLHSELNLSSLELGDSALYFCASSPGGSGVLYNEQFFGPGTRLTVL.

This clonotype occurred many times. The gene calls are TRBV10-3 and TRBJ2-1; 7 bases match TRBD2. This CDR3 spans 15 amino acids. With 2 bases clipped from V and 7 bases from J, the junction kept 8 bases outside the gene matches. Per the germline V gene, CDR1 is ENHRY and CDR2 is SYGVKD. The CDR3: CAISETARERNEQFF. CDR3 bases: TGTGCCATCAGTGAGACGGCGCGGGAGAGGAATGAGCAGTTCTTC.

This clonotype was detected a few times. The CDR3 reads CASRNQGSIEQYF. The CDR3 bases are TGTGCCAGTCGTAATCAGGGATCCATCGAGCAGTACTTC. The rearrangement links TRBV19 to TRBJ2-7, with D possibly being TRBD1 (5 bases). The germline CDR1 and CDR2 sequences are LNHDA and SQIVND (reference sequence). With 8 bases removed from V and 6 bases from J, the gap between germline ends came to 17 bases. The CDR3 sequence is 13 residues long. Full variable domain (outside the CDR3, taken from reference TRBV19 and TRBJ2-7): DGGITQSPKYLFRKEGQNVTLSCEQNLNHDAMYWYRQDPGQGLRLIYYSQIVNDFQKGDIAEGYSVSREKKESFPLTVTSAQKNPTAFYLCASRNQGSIEQYFGPGTRLTVT.

This chain uses TRBV28 with TRBJ1-5; D is uncertain. CDR1 is MDHEN and CDR2 is SYDVKM in the germline V gene. Deletions cut 5 bases from V and 0 bases from J, with 8 bases between. The CDR3 sequence is 14 residues long. This CDR3 reads CASSHAYSNQPQHF. The DNA for the CDR3 is TGTGCCAGCAGTCATGCTTATAGCAATCAGCCCCAGCATTTT.

This clonotype was detected ten times or more. This chain joins TRBV4-3 and TRBJ2-7; D possibly corresponds to TRBD1 (6 bases). Per the germline V gene, CDR1 is LGHNA and CDR2 is YSLEER. The CDR3 contains 19 residues. Trimming took off 0 bases at V and 2 bases at J, with 23 bases between the two ends. CDR3: CASSQEWAGATHGTYEQYF. The CDR3 DNA sequence: TGCGCCAGCAGCCAAGAGTGGGCAGGGGCTACTCATGGGACCTACGAGCAGTACTTC.

V is TRBV4-3 and J is TRBJ2-1; 9 nucleotides agree with TRBD2. Germline values: CDR1 LGHNA, CDR2 YSLEER. This CDR3 spans 15 amino acids. Trimming removed 1 base from V and 12 bases from J; junction bases left unmatched: 10. This CDR3 is CASSQGAGGPKGQFF. The CDR3 DNA follows: TGCGCCAGCAGCCAAGGGGCGGGAGGGCCGAAAGGGCAGTTCTTC.

The sample holds many counts of this clonotype. The rearrangement joins TRBV19 to TRBJ2-1, with D uncertain. The CDR3 is 16 residues long. Per germline, CDR1 LNHDA and CDR2 SQIVND (reference sequence). The germline V and J ends were trimmed by 10 bases and 2 bases, with 21 bases remaining between them. The CDR3 here is CATSNGRTSPYNEQFF. In nucleotides, the CDR3 is TGTGCCACAAGTAACGGACGGACCTCCCCCTACAATGAGCAGTTCTTC.

This clonotype has just a few counts. The CDR3 nucleotides read TGTGCCAGTAGTAAGACAGGGCCCGCGGACACCATATATTTT. It is translated as CASSKTGPADTIYF. This chain links TRBV19 with TRBJ1-3, with TRBD1 matching over 7 bases. Germline-derived CDR1 and CDR2 are LNHDA and SQIVND (reference sequence). The CDR3 totals 14 residues. V trimming: 4 bases; J trimming: 8 bases; junction bases outside the gene matches: 8.

This clonotype was observed at least ten times. The V call is TRBV12-3 or TRBV12-4, the J call TRBJ2-5, with 7 bases aligning to TRBD2. With V trimmed by 6 bases and J by 5 bases, 6 bases remained unmatched. The CDR3 spans 13 residues. The CDR3 bases are TGTGCCAGCAGCCGGGGGGAGAGCGAGACCCAGTACTTC. This codes for CASSRGESETQYF.

This clonotype was picked up many times. The gene calls are TRBV19 and TRBJ2-1; D is uncertain. Germline assignment: CDR1 LNHDA and CDR2 SQIVND (reference sequence). V lost 3 bases and J 2 bases, leaving 11 bases between the germline ends. The CDR3 runs to 15 residues. CDR3 residues: CASSIAQGPYNEQFF. The CDR3 nucleotides are TGTGCCAGTAGTATCGCCCAAGGGCCCTACAATGAGCAGTTCTTC.

In its sample, this clonotype was seen many times. This chain joins TRBV15 and TRBJ2-7; D ambiguous. This CDR3 has 12 amino acids. CDR1 is LNHNV, CDR2 YYDKDF, per germline (reference sequence). V was trimmed by 1 base and J by 3 bases, leaving 4 bases between them. CDR3 amino acids: CATSRGYYEQYF. The CDR3 DNA is TGTGCCACCAGCAGAGGATACTACGAGCAGTACTTC.

This clonotype was counted many times. V usage is TRBV20-1 and J usage is TRBJ2-7, with TRBD1 matching over 8 bases. V lost 5 bases to trimming and J lost 3 bases; unmatched junction nucleotides: 3. From germline, CDR1 is DFQATT and CDR2 SNEGSKA (reference sequence). The CDR3 covers 12 residues. CDR3 nucleotides: TGCAGTGCTGAGGACAGGGACTACGAGCAGTACTTC. This gives the protein CSAEDRDYEQYF.

This clonotype has only a few counts. The CDR3 sequence is CSAPTSFLGGETQYF. CDR3 DNA sequence: TGCAGTGCTCCCACTAGTTTTCTCGGTGGAGAGACCCAGTACTTC. The V gene is TRBV20-1, the J gene TRBJ2-5; D is possibly TRBD2 (5 bases). The V and J ends lost 5 bases and 4 bases respectively, with 20 bases between them. Per germline, CDR1 DFQATT and CDR2 SNEGSKA (reference sequence). The CDR3 loop spans 15 amino acids.

This clonotype was counted at least ten times. The gene calls are TRBV9 and TRBJ2-7, with D perhaps TRBD2 (5 bases). Germline CDR1 and CDR2: SGDLS and YYNGEE. The CDR3 runs to 14 residues. The ends were cut back, 4 bases at V and 2 bases at J, with 13 bases in the middle. The CDR3 is CASSTGGGTYEQYF. In nucleotides, the CDR3 is TGTGCCAGCAGCACCGGAGGCGGAACCTACGAGCAGTACTTC.

This clonotype came up a few times. This chain uses TRBV4-3 with TRBJ2-7; 7 nucleotides align to TRBD1. The CDR3 has 16 amino acids. The ends lost 3 bases at V and 1 base at J; junction bases unmatched: 9. Per the germline V gene, CDR1 is LGHNA and CDR2 is YSLEER. For the CDR3, the DNA is TGCGCCAGCAGCCACGAAACCGGGACAGCGTCCTACGAGCAGTACTTC. Amino acids: CASSHETGTASYEQYF.

This clonotype was seen repeatedly, ten times or more. The chain is built from TRBV28 and TRBJ2-2; 9 bases line up with TRBD2. The length of the CDR3 is 15 residues. V lost 2 bases, J lost 3 bases, and 1 base stayed unmatched. Per germline, CDR1 MDHEN and CDR2 SYDVKM. The CDR3 here is CASSLAGGYTGELFF. CDR3 DNA: TGTGCCAGCAGTTTAGCGGGAGGGTACACCGGGGAGCTGTTTTTT.

V usage is TRBV12-3 or TRBV12-4 and J usage is TRBJ1-4; D might be TRBD1 (5 bases). This CDR3 has 12 residues. Trimming pared 6 bases from V and 14 bases from J, leaving 16 bases between. For the CDR3, the DNA is TGTGCCAGCAGCCGCTATGACAGCCTCCTGTTTTTT. Translation gives CASSRYDSLLFF.

In DNA form, the CDR3 reads TGTGCCAGCAGCCCCGACTTCTACCCCGGGGAGCTGTTTTTT. Amino acid sequence: CASSPDFYPGELFF. V gene TRBV6-2 or TRBV6-3 combines with J gene TRBJ2-2; unclear D gene. The germline V gene encodes CDR1 MNHEY and CDR2 SVGEGT. The CDR3 has 14 amino acids. V was shortened by 6 bases and J by 6 bases, with 14 bases between the two germline ends.

J is TRBJ1-3 and V is TRBV7-2; a weak D match, TRBD1 (5 bases). The CDR3 is 15 residues long. From germline, CDR1 is SGHTA and CDR2 FQGNSA. V was cut by 5 bases and J by 1 base, with 12 bases left in between. Here the CDR3 DNA reads TGTGCCAGCAGCACACAGACAGCATCTGGAAACACCATATATTTT. It is translated as CASSTQTASGNTIYF.

J is TRBJ1-2 and V is TRBV5-1; D might be TRBD1 (6 bases). Between the trimmed V and J ends, which lost 6 bases and 4 bases, there was a span of 16 bases. This CDR3 is 14 amino acids long. Germline loops: CDR1 SGHRS, CDR2 YFSETQ. The chain's CDR3 is CASKVQGEVYGYTF. CDR3 bases: TGCGCCAGCAAAGTACAGGGCGAAGTCTATGGCTACACCTTC.

A few counts support this clonotype. The chain joins TRBV20-1 to TRBJ2-7; 12 nucleotides match TRBD2. The CDR3 sequence is 19 residues long. The trim removed 1 base at V and 2 bases at J, leaving 15 bases unmatched. Germline CDR1 reads DFQATT; CDR2 reads SNEGSKA (reference sequence). CDR3 in amino acids: CSARATLAGGPDQTYEQYF. The CDR3 bases are TGCAGTGCTAGAGCCACACTAGCGGGAGGCCCAGATCAAACCTACGAGCAGTACTTC.

Only a few counts were recorded for this clonotype. The chain carries TRBV15 and TRBJ2-7, with 9 bases matching TRBD1. This CDR3 comprises 17 residues. Germline V gene lookup returns CDR1 LNHNV and CDR2 YYDKDF (reference sequence). V trimming: 0 bases; J trimming: 4 bases; junction bases outside the gene matches: 10. The CDR3 DNA reads as TGTGCCACCAGCAGAGAACCCCCCGGGACAGGGATGTACGAGCAGTACTTC. It yields the protein CATSREPPGTGMYEQYF.

There are many counts of this clonotype. The chain employs TRBV4-3 and TRBJ1-6, with D unresolved. Per the germline V gene, CDR1 is LGHNA and CDR2 is YSLEER. Trimming took 0 bases from V and 9 from J, leaving 12 bases between them. The CDR3 spans 15 residues. The CDR3 DNA sequence: TGCGCCAGCAGCCAAGACCGGATGTCGGGTTCACCCCTCCACTTT. Its translation: CASSQDRMSGSPLHF.

This clonotype was observed at least ten times. The chain uses TRBV4-2 and TRBJ2-2; D is tentatively TRBD1 or TRBD2 (6 bases each). CDR3 size: 19 residues. Germline V gives CDR1 LGHNA, CDR2 YNFKEQ. Trimming removed 0 bases at V and 0 bases at J, with 17 bases between. The CDR3 spells CASSQEGGWRVSNTGELFF. The CDR3 DNA reads as TGTGCCAGCAGCCAAGAAGGGGGGTGGAGGGTCTCGAACACCGGGGAGCTGTTTTTT.

This clonotype was detected ten times or more. The genes are TRBV20-1 and TRBJ1-2; tentative D call: TRBD1 (5 bases). V lost 2 bases, J lost 3 bases, and 13 bases lay in between. This CDR3 spans 14 amino acids. Looked up from germline, CDR1 is DFQATT and CDR2 is SNEGSKA (reference sequence). The CDR3 DNA is TGCAGTGCTAGACGCCGGGGCATCCACTATGGCTACACCTTC. Residues: CSARRRGIHYGYTF.

In this sample, this clonotype turned up a few times. The chain couples TRBV12-3 or TRBV12-4 to TRBJ2-5; no clear D gene. The CDR3 loop spans 14 amino acids. Trimming removed 5 bases from V and 4 bases from J, with 14 bases in between. As DNA, the CDR3 is TGTGCCAGCAGTGAACGACCACCCCCAGAGACCCAGTACTTC. Translating it yields CASSERPPPETQYF.

This clonotype was found once. A much larger clone sits a single nucleotide away, making a read error possible. The gene calls are TRBV12-3 or TRBV12-4 and TRBJ2-7; 11 bases are a match to TRBD2. The CDR3 runs 17 residues. CDR3 sequence (DNA): TGTGCCAGCGGTTTAGGGGAGGGACTAGCGGCCGCCTACGAGCAGTACTTC. Its protein is CASGLGEGLAAAYEQYF.